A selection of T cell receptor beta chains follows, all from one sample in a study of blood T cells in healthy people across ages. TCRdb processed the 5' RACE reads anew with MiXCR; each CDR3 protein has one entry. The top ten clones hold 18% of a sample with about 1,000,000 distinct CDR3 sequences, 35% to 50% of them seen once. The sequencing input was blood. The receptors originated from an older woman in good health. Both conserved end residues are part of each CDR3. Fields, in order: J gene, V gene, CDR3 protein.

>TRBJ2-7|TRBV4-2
CASSQEGGRSSYEQYF
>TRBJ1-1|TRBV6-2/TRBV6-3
CAGSIQADSLF
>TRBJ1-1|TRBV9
CASSGQGRAFF
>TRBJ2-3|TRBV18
CASSPIPLGDQGTDTQYF
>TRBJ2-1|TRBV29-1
CSVEWRAGYNEQFF
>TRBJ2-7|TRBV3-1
CASSRLGQGKGEQYF
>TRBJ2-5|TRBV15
CATSKRQGQETQYF
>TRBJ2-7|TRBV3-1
CASSQGLNPNYEQYF
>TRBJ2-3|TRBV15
CATSRVGTDTQYF
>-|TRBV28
CASSFSGPERGTQYF
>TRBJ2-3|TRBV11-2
CASSPSRREGRGTQYF
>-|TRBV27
CASTAIAGVEQYF
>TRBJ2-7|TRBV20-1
CSARVVAGAYEQYF
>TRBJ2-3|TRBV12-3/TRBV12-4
CASSSGLPDWNTQYF
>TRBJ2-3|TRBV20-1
CSAPTSGSVDTQYF
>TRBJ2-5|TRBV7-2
CASIGLGVQYF
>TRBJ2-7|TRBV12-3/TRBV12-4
CASTSWRGVYEQYF
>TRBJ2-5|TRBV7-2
CASSLSWQETQYF
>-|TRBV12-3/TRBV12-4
CASSLGGVAETQYF
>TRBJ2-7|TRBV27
CTSSLARSSYEQYF
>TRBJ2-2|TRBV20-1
CSAGRSAGELFF
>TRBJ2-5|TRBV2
CASSPDGGVQETQYF
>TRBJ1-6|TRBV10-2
CASSDRGRSSPLHF
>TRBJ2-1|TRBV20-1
CSAGNSRPDNEQFF
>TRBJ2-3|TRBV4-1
CASSQDVPGLAGGTDTQYF
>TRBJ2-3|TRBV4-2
CASSPGLAFTDTQYF